This T cell receptor (beta chain) originates from a study of tumor and adjacent non-tumor tissue in lung cancer. Study-wide background: Patients were aged about 31 to 85, roughly nine men and 5 women, stage I to III.

TCRbeta libraries were built with three rounds of nested PCR, modified from ARM-PCR. TCRdb reprocessed the multiplex PCR reads via MiXCR and lists one record per CDR3 protein. The table includes roughly 82,000 distinct CDR3 sequences, 65% to 80% detected once. CDR1 and CDR2 from the germline V gene are MNHEY and SVGAGI. The CDR3 is made up of 19 amino acids. Comments on this clonotype: Its antigen is unknown. The junction departs from germline at one end; a sequencing error may be responsible.

RNA was extracted from bulk tissue without any cell sorting. Distant lung tissue was collected more than 3 cm away from the tumor edge. General study points: In normal lung, the top 100 clones were significantly more dominant than in tumor. Patients with more diverse tumor TCRs had worse survival. Tumor tissue had significantly higher TCR diversity than normal lung.

This rearrangement joins TRBV6-5 to TRBJ2-2, with TRBD1 matching 10 bases. The sequence was obtained from a woman between 50 and 59 years old with non-small cell lung cancer. The sample comprised distant non-tumor lung tissue. CDR3 sequence reads: CASSLRPLGQGRRTVELFF. For the CDR3, the DNA is TGTGCCAGCAGCCTTCGTCCCCTGGGACAGGGGAGAAGGACCGTGGAGCTGTTTTTT.